One sample yielded the 26 T cell receptor beta chains listed below, sequenced in a study of T-cell reconstitution after alpha-beta-depleted transplantation in children. Preparing the TCRbeta library involved the use of unique molecular identifiers. One entry per CDR3 protein results from TCRdb running MiXCR on the PCR reads. The repertoire holds under 250,000 distinct CDR3 sequences, with roughly 6.6% as singletons. This sample comprised PBMCs, obtained before TCRalphabeta/CD19-depleted stem cell transplant. These receptors came from a boy aged 2 to 10 with acute lymphoblastic leukemia, due to receive a stem cell transplant.

The rearrangement uses TRBV19 and TRBJ2-4; possible D gene TRBD1, 5 bases. Trimming left V 1 base short and J 0 bases short, with 7 bases between. The germline V gene encodes CDR1 LNHDA and CDR2 SQIVND (reference sequence). The CDR3 is 15 residues long. In nucleotides, the CDR3 is TGTGCCAGTAGTATAGGGACACTAGCCAAAAACATTCAGTACTTC. It translates to CASSIGTLAKNIQYF. The full variable domain, completed using reference TRBV19 and TRBJ2-4, is DGGITQSPKYLFRKEGQNVTLSCEQNLNHDAMYWYRQDPGQGLRLIYYSQIVNDFQKGDIAEGYSVSREKKESFPLTVTSAQKNPTAFYLCASSIGTLAKNIQYFGAGTRLSVL.

Here the CDR3 reads CSGGGPGARNTGELFF. In DNA form, the CDR3 reads TGCAGCGGGGGGGGGCCGGGGGCGAGAAACACCGGGGAGCTGTTTTTT. The chain has TRBV29-1 and TRBJ2-2; D may be TRBD2 (7 bases). V lost 7 bases and J 2 bases, leaving 20 bases between the germline ends. Germline CDR1 is SQVTM and CDR2 is ANQGSEA. The CDR3 totals 16 residues.

This clonotype was counted only a few times. The gene calls are TRBV20-1 and TRBJ1-1, with D hard to call. Between the trimmed V and J ends, which lost 3 bases and 0 bases, there was a span of 8 bases. This CDR3 contains 13 residues. CDR1 is DFQATT and CDR2 is SNEGSKA in the germline V gene (reference sequence). Here the CDR3 reads CSASSEVNTEAFF. The CDR3 region has the DNA TGCAGTGCTAGCTCGGAAGTGAACACTGAAGCTTTCTTT.

This clonotype was found many times. This chain joins TRBV7-2 and TRBJ2-5, with a possible D match to TRBD2 (6 bases). Germline CDR1 is SGHTA and CDR2 is FQGNSA. Trimming removed 4 bases at V and 6 bases at J, with 12 bases between. This CDR3 region has 13 residues. CDR3 in amino acids: CASSWRGVKTQYF. In nucleotides, the CDR3 is TGTGCCAGCAGCTGGAGGGGTGTGAAGACCCAGTACTTC.

This clonotype is termed medium-sized. The V gene is TRBV20-1, the J gene TRBJ2-7; D gene ambiguous. V dropped 0 bases and J dropped 0 bases, with 3 bases sitting between them. Germline V gene data show CDR1 as DFQATT and CDR2 as SNEGSKA (reference sequence). This CDR3 spans 12 amino acids. This CDR3 is CSARDNSYEQYF. In DNA form, the CDR3 reads TGCAGTGCTAGAGACAACTCCTACGAGCAGTACTTC.

This clonotype was seen a few times. This chain connects TRBV6-1 to TRBJ2-7; TRBD1 matches 8 bases. Germline CDR1 reads MNHNS; CDR2 reads SASEGT. CDR3 size: 14 residues. The V gene end was trimmed by 5 bases and the J gene end by 3 bases; junction bases not matched to a gene: 6. The CDR3 coding sequence is TGTGCCAGCAGTACGGGACAGGATAACTACGAGCAGTACTTC. Protein sequence: CASSTGQDNYEQYF.

This clonotype was seen many times. The rearrangement uses TRBV6-6 and TRBJ2-1; D not resolved. The CDR3 loop spans 13 amino acids. CDR1 is MNHNY and CDR2 is SVGAGI in the germline V gene (reference sequence). V was pared by 4 bases and J by 10 bases, with 14 bases between. Here the CDR3 reads CASSSITQNEQFF. The CDR3 nucleotides are TGTGCCAGCAGTTCCATTACTCAGAACGAGCAGTTCTTC.

The count of this clonotype is one. J is TRBJ1-4 and V is TRBV5-6, with D tentatively TRBD1 (6 bases). The CDR3 is 15 residues long. The germline V gene has CDR1 SGHDT and CDR2 YYEEEE. The V end was cut by 1 base, the J end by 7 bases, with 14 bases between. In nucleotides, the CDR3 is TGTGCCAGCAGCTTGAGTCGGCAGGGGAGTGAAAAACTGTTTTTT. Translated, it gives CASSLSRQGSEKLFF.

This clonotype has ten or more counts. The CDR3 DNA sequence: TGCAGCAGTGCCCGAGGGGACAATGAGCAGTTCTTC. Translating it yields CSSARGDNEQFF. V is TRBV29-1 and J is TRBJ2-1; perhaps D is TRBD1 or TRBD2 (5 bases each). Deletions cut 8 bases from V and 5 bases from J, with 13 bases between. This CDR3 region has 12 residues. The V gene's germline CDR1 is SQVTM and CDR2 ANQGSEA.

This clonotype appeared many times. The rearrangement joins TRBV28 to TRBJ2-1; the D is unclear. The CDR3 has 13 residues. V lost 5 bases and J lost 5, with 10 bases in between. Germline V lookup: CDR1 MDHEN, CDR2 SYDVKM. The CDR3 loop is CASSLDFNNEQFF. The CDR3 DNA reads TGTGCCAGCAGTCTAGACTTCAACAATGAGCAGTTCTTC.

Worth noting for this clonotype: A much larger clone sits a single nucleotide away, making a read error possible. The V and J genes are TRBV7-2 and TRBJ2-5, with D perhaps matching TRBD1 (6 bases). The CDR3 extends over 15 amino acids. The germline gives CDR1 SGHTA, CDR2 FQGNSA. CDR3 in amino acids: CASSLVRTAQETQNF. Written as DNA, the CDR3 is TGTGCCAGCAGCTTAGTAAGGACAGCACAAGAGACCCAGAACTTC.

Only a few counts were recorded for this clonotype. The V and J genes are TRBV6-2 or TRBV6-3 and TRBJ2-5; 12 bases align to TRBD2. The J segment lost 1 base and the V segment lost 6 bases, leaving 6 bases of the junction unmatched. Germline lookup yields CDR1 MNHEY and CDR2 SVGEGT. The CDR3 totals 16 residues. The CDR3 region is CASSRLAGDLQETQYF. CDR3 DNA: TGTGCCAGCAGCAGACTAGCGGGGGACCTCCAAGAGACCCAGTACTTC.

This clonotype was counted at least ten times. This chain links TRBV6-2 or TRBV6-3 with TRBJ2-2; D not certain. Between the trimmed V and J ends, which lost 8 bases and 1 base, there was a span of 11 bases. The CDR3 covers 14 residues. Germline CDR1 reads MNHEY; CDR2 reads SVGEGT. DNA of the CDR3: TGTGCCAGCTTGAGGAGTGGGAACACCGGGGAGCTGTTTTTT. This codes for CASLRSGNTGELFF.

CDR3 protein: CAWSGVSGELFF. CDR3 in DNA: TGTGCCTGGAGTGGGGTTTCCGGGGAGCTGTTTTTT. This rearrangement joins TRBV30 to TRBJ2-2, with D hard to call. Trimming left V 1 base short and J 6 bases short, with 6 bases between. CDR3 length: 12 amino acids. From germline, CDR1 is GTSNPN and CDR2 SVGIG (reference sequence).

This clonotype has ten or more counts. J is TRBJ1-2 and V is TRBV19; a weak D match, TRBD1 (6 bases). The CDR3 runs to 10 residues. Trimming stripped 8 bases from V and 5 bases from J, with 6 bases between. Looked up from germline, CDR1 is LNHDA and CDR2 is SQIVND (reference sequence). For the CDR3, the DNA is TGTGCCAGTGGGACATATGGCTACACCTTC. This encodes CASGTYGYTF.

CDR3 in DNA: TGCAGTGCTAGAGATTTCCGGGGACCCTACAATGAGCAGTTCTTC. Its protein is CSARDFRGPYNEQFF. The chain combines TRBV20-1 with TRBJ2-1; D tentatively fits TRBD1 or TRBD2 (5 bases each). CDR1 is DFQATT and CDR2 is SNEGSKA in the germline V gene (reference sequence). CDR3 size: 15 residues. V lost 0 bases, J lost 2 bases, and 11 bases lay in between.

This clonotype was detected many times. The gene calls are TRBV25-1 and TRBJ2-7; D remains unclear. Germline values: CDR1 MGHDK, CDR2 SYGVNS. The CDR3 runs to 11 residues. V dropped 4 bases and J dropped 7 bases, with 8 bases sitting between them. The CDR3 DNA is TGTGCCAGCAGTGTGCCGGTTGAGCAGTACTTC. Protein sequence: CASSVPVEQYF.

As concerns this clonotype: Given the absence of the conserved phenylalanine or tryptophan at the CDR3 end, a read error is likely. This chain joins TRBV13 and TRBJ1-1, with TRBD1 matching 9 bases. V gave up 5 bases and J gave up 3 bases; unmatched junction bases: 7. CDR3 length: 15 residues. Germline V lookup: CDR1 PRHDT, CDR2 FYEKMQ (reference sequence). CDR3 nucleotide sequence: TGTGCCAGCAGCCTACAGGGGGCTCCTGACACTGAAGCTTTCGTT. Protein sequence: CASSLQGAPDTEAFV.

The V call is TRBV29-1, the J call TRBJ1-5; D ambiguous. Trimming removed 3 bases at V and 2 bases at J, with 5 bases between. Germline V gene data show CDR1 as SQVTM and CDR2 as ANQGSEA. This CDR3 region has 12 residues. The CDR3 here is CSVDNRNQPQHF. In DNA, the CDR3 is TGCAGCGTTGACAACCGCAATCAGCCCCAGCATTTT.

Ten or more counts support this clonotype. V gene TRBV10-3 combines with J gene TRBJ2-3, with TRBD2 matching over 8 bases. The CDR3 runs to 15 residues. V lost 7 bases, J lost 2 bases, and 8 bases stayed unmatched. Per the germline V gene, CDR1 is ENHRY and CDR2 is SYGVKD. This CDR3 reads CAITNVAGPTDTQYF. DNA of the CDR3: TGTGCCATCACCAACGTAGCGGGGCCCACAGATACGCAGTATTTT.

The chain recombines TRBV5-1 with TRBJ2-7; the D gene could be TRBD1 or TRBD2 (5 bases each). CDR3 length equals 12 residues. The germline gives CDR1 SGHRS, CDR2 YFSETQ. Trimming removed 4 bases at V and 9 bases at J, with 14 bases between. Here the CDR3 reads CASSRGRERQYF. The CDR3 coding sequence is TGCGCCAGCAGCCGAGGCAGGGAGCGGCAGTACTTC.

This clonotype came up many times. The V gene is TRBV20-1, the J gene TRBJ2-1, with 9 bases that match TRBD1. The germline CDR1 and CDR2 sequences are DFQATT and SNEGSKA (reference sequence). This CDR3 has 14 amino acids. Trimming cost V 5 bases and J 6 bases; bases outside gene matches: 8. The CDR3 region has the DNA TGCAGTGCTCTAGGGACAGGGTGGCCCAATGAGCAGTTCTTC. It translates to CSALGTGWPNEQFF.

This clonotype was detected ten times or more. The chain combines TRBV12-3 or TRBV12-4 with TRBJ1-3, with 7 bases aligning to TRBD1. After removal of 6 bases from V and 4 bases from J, the junction contained 9 bases not matched to a gene. The CDR3 is 15 residues long. CDR3 DNA: TGTGCCAGCAGGACCGGGACAGCGGGAGGAAACACCATATATTTT. Protein product: CASRTGTAGGNTIYF.

Details on this clonotype: A single base separates this from a much larger clone, so it may be a read error. The conserved phenylalanine or tryptophan is not found at the CDR3 terminus, so this likely reflects a read error. The rearrangement joins TRBV28 to TRBJ2-1, with TRBD1 matching 7 bases. Germline trimming cut 2 bases from V and 11 bases from J; bases unmatched to any gene: 3. CDR3 length: 12 amino acids. Looked up from germline, CDR1 is MDHEN and CDR2 is SYDVKM. The CDR3 DNA follows: TGTGCCAGCAGTTTAAAGGGGGCTAAGCAGTTCCTC. It translates to CASSLKGAKQFL.

At least ten counts were recorded for this clonotype. The chain combines TRBV27 with TRBJ2-3, with 7 positions matching TRBD2. CDR3 size: 15 residues. Losses at the gene ends were 6 bases for V and 1 base for J; bases not matched to a gene: 7. Germline values: CDR1 MNHEY, CDR2 SMNVEV (reference sequence). Here the CDR3 DNA reads TGTGCCAGCAGGGTTGCGGGAGCCCGCACAGATACGCAGTATTTT. Amino acids: CASRVAGARTDTQYF.

This clonotype was observed many times. The rearrangement joins TRBV20-1 to TRBJ2-5; 8 bases are shared with TRBD2. The CDR3 contains 13 residues. Germline loops: CDR1 DFQATT, CDR2 SNEGSKA (reference sequence). The V and J ends lost 6 bases and 3 bases, in that order; junction bases with no gene match: 6. CDR3 residues: CSAPTSAEETQYF. Here the CDR3 DNA reads TGCAGTGCGCCGACTAGCGCGGAAGAGACCCAGTACTTC.